These 32 T cell receptor beta chains were sequenced from one sample in a study of blood T cell repertoires in COVID-19. Sequencing was performed with immunoSEQ multiplex PCR; in TCRdb, only in-frame clones are kept and a portion is missing. The table shows about 180,000 clones, with roughly 85% occurring only once. The specimen was peripheral blood. The receptors were sampled from a man aged 55 to 70 with acute or convalescent COVID-19.

This clone was detected a few times. The chain recombines TRBV2 with TRBJ1-4, with D possibly TRBD1 on 6 matching bases. Germline V CDR1 and CDR2: SNHLY, FYNNEI. V lost 4 bases and J 4 bases, leaving 13 bases between the germline ends. The CDR3 runs to 15 residues. The CDR3 region has the DNA TGTGCCAGCAGTGCTTGGACAGATCATAATGAAAAACTGTTTTTT. Its protein is CASSAWTDHNEKLFF. The variable domain in full, with the rest retrieved from reference TRBV2 and TRBJ1-4, is EPEVTQTPSHQVTQMGQEVILRCVPISNHLYFYWYRQILGQKVEFLVSFYNNEISEKSEIFDDQFSVERPDGSNFTLKIRSTKLEDSAMYFCASSAWTDHNEKLFFGSGTQLSVL.

This clone was picked up one time. The chain carries TRBV6-2 or TRBV6-3 and TRBJ2-5; tentative D call: TRBD2 (5 bases). V lost 2 bases and J 1 base, leaving 8 bases between the germline ends. The CDR3 length is 14 residues. The germline V gene has CDR1 MNHEY and CDR2 SVGEGT. The CDR3 spells CASSYTRVQETQYF. DNA for the CDR3: TGTGCCAGCAGTTACACTAGGGTCCAAGAGACCCAGTACTTC.

By frequency in the sample, this clone is medium-sized. The chain joins TRBV7-9 to TRBJ2-7, with D perhaps TRBD1 (5 bases). This CDR3 region has 12 residues. Trimming shortened V by 5 bases and J by 2 bases, and 7 bases separated the two germline ends. Germline CDR1 and CDR2: SEHNR and FQNEAQ (reference sequence). The CDR3 spells CASSQGTYEQYF. CDR3 DNA: TGTGCCAGCAGCCAGGGTACCTACGAGCAGTACTTC.

The rearrangement joins TRBV20-1 to TRBJ2-5; D unresolved. This CDR3 has 12 amino acids. Germline CDR1 and CDR2: DFQATT and SNEGSKA (reference sequence). Trimming took 3 bases from V and 3 from J, leaving 8 bases between them. CDR3 nucleotide sequence: TGCAGTGCTAGTCTGGCGGAAGAGACCCAGTACTTC. Its translation: CSASLAEETQYF.

Here the CDR3 reads CASSLQGADTEAFF. The CDR3 bases are TGTGCCAGCAGCTTACAGGGGGCGGACACTGAAGCTTTCTTT. The V call is TRBV7-9, the J call TRBJ1-1; 8 bases match TRBD1. The CDR3 loop spans 14 amino acids. V trimming: 2 bases; J trimming: 3 bases; junction bases outside the gene matches: 2. The V gene's germline CDR1 is SEHNR and CDR2 FQNEAQ (reference sequence).

This clone was recorded at least ten times. V and J are TRBV27 and TRBJ2-3; 7 positions agree with TRBD1. Germline V gives CDR1 MNHEY, CDR2 SMNVEV (reference sequence). With V trimmed by 9 bases and J by 2 bases, 8 bases remained unmatched. This CDR3 spans 14 amino acids. The CDR3 here is CASRGPVLTDTQYF. The CDR3 bases are TGTGCCAGTAGGGGGCCTGTCCTCACAGATACGCAGTATTTT.

This chain joins TRBV7-5 and TRBJ1-1; the table's D gene call, TRBD1, was not cross checked with the DNA. TRBV7-5 is tagged as a pseudogene. The CDR3 consists of 15 residues. The CDR3 is CARSLVDNMNTEAFF. DNA of the CDR3: TGTGCCAGAAGCTTAGTTGACAACATGAACACTGAAGCTTTCTTT.

This clone turned up a few times. This chain uses TRBV28 with TRBJ2-7, with TRBD1 matching over 8 bases. Per the germline V gene, CDR1 is MDHEN and CDR2 is SYDVKM. Trimming took 2 bases from V and 5 from J; bases not matched to a gene: 8. The CDR3 extends over 15 amino acids. The CDR3 loop is CASSLPKGQGNEQYF. The CDR3 DNA reads TGTGCCAGCAGTTTACCTAAAGGACAGGGCAACGAGCAGTACTTC. Supplemented by reference TRBV28 and TRBJ2-7, the full variable domain reads DVKVTQSSRYLVKRTGEKVFLECVQDMDHENMFWYRQDPGLGLRLIYFSYDVKMKEKGDIPEGYSVSREKKERFSLILESASTNQTSMYLCASSLPKGQGNEQYFGPGTRLTVT.

The genes are TRBV27 and TRBJ2-5; D is perhaps TRBD2 (6 bases). Between the trimmed V and J ends, which lost 4 bases and 5 bases, there was a span of 14 bases. This CDR3 has 14 amino acids. Per germline, CDR1 MNHEY and CDR2 SMNVEV (reference sequence). The CDR3 DNA is TGTGCCAGCAGTTATCAACTAGCATCGGAGACCCAGTACTTC. As protein: CASSYQLASETQYF.

The chain links TRBV10-3 to TRBJ2-7, with D hard to call. Trimming took off 9 bases at V and 1 base at J, with 4 bases between the two ends. Germline assignment: CDR1 ENHRY and CDR2 SYGVKD. The CDR3 extends over 10 amino acids. CDR3 region: CAMRSYEQYF. In DNA, the CDR3 is TGTGCCATGCGGTCCTACGAGCAGTACTTC.

V is TRBV3-1 (or the pseudogene TRBV3-2) and J is TRBJ2-1; D might be TRBD1 (7 bases). CDR3 length: 13 amino acids. With 2 bases removed from V and 16 bases from J, the gap between germline ends came to 18 bases. Germline V gives CDR1 LGHDT, CDR2 YNNKEL (reference sequence). CDR3 nucleotides: TGTGCCAGCAGCCAACGGGGGCAGAGGACAGGATTCTTC. This codes for CASSQRGQRTGFF.

This clone was seen only once. This chain uses TRBV12-3 or TRBV12-4 with TRBJ2-5; unclear D gene. Trimming shortened V by 3 bases and J by 5 bases, and 4 bases separated the two germline ends. This CDR3 spans 11 amino acids. The CDR3 spells CASSLRETQYF. Here the CDR3 DNA reads TGTGCCAGCAGTTTGAGGGAGACCCAGTACTTC.

The chain has TRBV28 and TRBJ2-6, with TRBD1 as a possible D gene (6 bases). The CDR3 has 15 amino acids. Germline CDR1 and CDR2: MDHEN and SYDVKM. The ends were cut back, 5 bases at V and 4 bases at J, with 12 bases in the middle. CDR3 amino acids: CASSNPGVGANVLTF. CDR3 sequence (DNA): TGTGCCAGCAGTAACCCAGGGGTCGGGGCCAACGTCCTGACTTTC.

The V call is TRBV28, the J call TRBJ2-7, with TRBD1 matching over 8 bases. CDR3 size: 15 residues. In germline, CDR1 is MDHEN, CDR2 SYDVKM. The V gene end was trimmed by 6 bases and the J gene end by 3 bases; junction bases not matched to a gene: 10. The CDR3 sequence is CASSPRQGSFYEQYF. The CDR3 bases are TGTGCCAGCAGCCCCCGACAGGGGTCTTTCTACGAGCAGTACTTC.

The chain is built from TRBV7-2 and TRBJ2-7, with 8 bases identical to TRBD2. Germline V lookup: CDR1 SGHTA, CDR2 FQGNSA. The CDR3 is made up of 16 amino acids. V lost 2 bases, J lost 2 bases, and 8 bases stayed unmatched. The CDR3, as DNA: TGTGCCAGCAGCTTACTCGGGACTAGGGGAGCCTACGAGCAGTACTTC. The encoded protein is CASSLLGTRGAYEQYF.

This clone was detected only a few times. V usage is TRBV7-9 and J usage is TRBJ2-4; 7 positions match TRBD2. CDR3 size: 14 residues. Germline loops: CDR1 SEHNR, CDR2 FQNEAQ (reference sequence). The ends lost 6 bases at V and 0 bases at J; junction bases unmatched: 2. The CDR3 DNA reads TGTGCCAGCAGACGGGAGGTAGCCAAAAACATTCAGTACTTC. This translates into CASRREVAKNIQYF.

The chain is built from TRBV27 and TRBJ2-3; 8 bases line up with TRBD1. V shed 5 bases, J shed 5 bases, and the junction held 12 bases outside the gene matches. The CDR3 totals 16 residues. Germline values: CDR1 MNHEY, CDR2 SMNVEV (reference sequence). The CDR3 sequence is CASSIRWTGRRDTQYF. The DNA for the CDR3 is TGTGCCAGCAGTATAAGATGGACAGGGCGGCGAGATACGCAGTATTTT.

This clone has just a few counts. The J gene is TRBJ2-1, the V gene TRBV6-4; TRBD2 matches 14 bases. The CDR3 is 16 amino acids. V lost 5 bases, J lost 15 bases, and 15 bases stayed unmatched. Germline V gene data show CDR1 as MRHNA and CDR2 as SNTAGT. The chain's CDR3 is CASSREGTSGSLGLFF. DNA of the CDR3: TGTGCCAGCAGTAGAGAGGGGACTAGCGGGAGTCTGGGGCTGTTCTTC.

This sequence joins TRBV6-1 and TRBJ2-2, with D possibly TRBD2 on 5 matching bases. Germline V gene lookup returns CDR1 MNHNS and CDR2 SASEGT. The CDR3 length is 14 residues. The V and J ends lost 3 bases and 6 bases respectively, with 11 bases between them. The CDR3: CASSEYGVAGELFF. Written as DNA, the CDR3 is TGTGCCAGCAGTGAGTACGGGGTCGCCGGGGAGCTGTTTTTT.

The genes are TRBV9 and TRBJ1-1; TRBD1 might be the D (6 bases). From germline, CDR1 is SGDLS and CDR2 YYNGEE. V gave up 3 bases and J gave up 0 bases, with 12 bases separating them. This CDR3 has 15 amino acids. CDR3 amino acids: CASSASDRMNTEAFF. CDR3 sequence (DNA): TGTGCCAGCAGCGCGTCGGACAGAATGAACACTGAAGCTTTCTTT.

The rearrangement uses TRBV29-1 and TRBJ2-1; 9 bases match TRBD2. Germline assignment: CDR1 SQVTM and CDR2 ANQGSEA. This CDR3 has 16 residues. Trimming at V came to 3 bases and at J to 8 bases, leaving 14 bases not matched to a gene. CDR3 region: CSVDGASGMGRDEQFF. Here the CDR3 DNA reads TGCAGCGTTGATGGGGCTAGCGGGATGGGTAGAGATGAGCAGTTCTTC.

This clone was counted a single time. V and J are TRBV5-6 and TRBJ2-1; 8 nucleotides line up with TRBD1. Per germline, CDR1 SGHDT and CDR2 YYEEEE. Unmatched junction bases numbered 9, after V lost 4 bases and J lost 6 bases. The CDR3 runs 15 residues. For the CDR3, the DNA is TGTGCCAGCAGCCCCCAGGGGGCTTCTCTCAATGAGCAGTTCTTC. Its translation is CASSPQGASLNEQFF.

The rearrangement uses TRBV27 and TRBJ2-7; a possible D gene is TRBD2 (5 bases). V dropped 6 bases and J dropped 1 base, with 22 bases sitting between them. This CDR3 contains 17 residues. CDR1 and CDR2 from the germline V gene are MNHEY and SMNVEV (reference sequence). CDR3 amino acids: CASSQRSSRGRSYEQYF. The CDR3 nucleotides read TGTGCCAGCAGCCAAAGGTCTAGCCGAGGTCGGTCCTACGAGCAGTACTTC.

This chain joins TRBV7-9 and TRBJ1-1; D is possibly TRBD1 (5 bases). The CDR3 covers 13 residues. V lost 5 bases, J lost 10 bases, and 17 bases lay in between. Germline lookup yields CDR1 SEHNR and CDR2 FQNEAQ (reference sequence). In DNA, the CDR3 is TGTGCCAGCAGCGAGACAGACCTGGTAGGAGCTTTCTTT. Translating gives CASSETDLVGAFF. Variable domain in full (rest from reference TRBV7-9 and TRBJ1-1): DTGVSQNPRHKITKRGQNVTFRCDPISEHNRLYWYRQTLGQGPEFLTYFQNEAQLEKSRLLSDRFSAERPKGSFSTLEIQRTEQGDSAMYLCASSETDLVGAFFGQGTRLTVV.

This clone was seen just once. V usage is TRBV9 and J usage is TRBJ2-1; TRBD2 aligns across 9 bases. V was pared by 0 bases and J by 7 bases, with 8 bases of the junction left unmatched. This CDR3 is built from 16 residues. Germline CDR1 and CDR2: SGDLS and YYNGEE. In nucleotides, the CDR3 is TGTGCCAGCAGCGTAGATGTAGCGGGAGTATTTAATGAGCAGTTCTTC. Protein product: CASSVDVAGVFNEQFF.

A note on this clone: The same CDR3 arises from other DNA sequences in this sample as well. The CDR3 spells CASSLNSYNEQFF. Written as DNA, the CDR3 is TGTGCCAGCAGCTTAAACAGTTACAATGAGCAGTTCTTC. The chain couples TRBV7-2 to TRBJ2-1, with D uncertain. The V end lost 2 bases, the J end lost 4 bases, and 6 bases lay between the germline ends. The CDR3 is made up of 13 amino acids. CDR1 SGHTA and CDR2 FQGNSA come from the germline V gene.

The genes are TRBV6-5 and TRBJ2-1, with D hard to call. The CDR3 is 10 residues long. From germline, CDR1 is MNHEY and CDR2 SVGAGI. V was trimmed by 8 bases and J by 9 bases, leaving 8 bases between them. The CDR3 nucleotides read TGTGCCAGCGGGTGGAGTGAGCAGTTCTTC. It specifies CASGWSEQFF.

The chain is built from TRBV5-5 and TRBJ1-1; possibly TRBD1 for D (5 bases). CDR1 SGHKS and CDR2 YYEKEE come from the germline V gene (reference sequence). V lost 4 bases, J lost 5 bases, and 15 bases lay in between. The CDR3 consists of 14 residues. The CDR3, as DNA: TGTGCCAGCAGCCAGAGGGGAGGATGGACTGAAGCTTTCTTT. This translates into CASSQRGGWTEAFF.

This clone was seen only a few times. This sequence joins TRBV28 and TRBJ2-7; TRBD1 matches at 12 bases. Germline CDR1 and CDR2: MDHEN and SYDVKM. V gave up 5 bases and J gave up 5 bases; unmatched junction bases: 7. The CDR3 length is 15 residues. This CDR3 reads CASSPGTGGINEQYF. The CDR3 nucleotides are TGTGCCAGCAGTCCGGGGACAGGGGGCATCAACGAGCAGTACTTC.

The V gene is TRBV6-6, the J gene TRBJ1-5; 8 bases agree with TRBD1. Germline CDR1 is MNHNY and CDR2 is SVGAGI (reference sequence). Trimming cost V 6 bases and J 2 bases; bases outside gene matches: 3. The CDR3 is 14 amino acids. CDR3 amino acids: CASSSQGGNQPQHF. CDR3 sequence (DNA): TGTGCCAGCAGCTCACAGGGGGGCAATCAGCCCCAGCATTTT.

This chain connects TRBV9 to TRBJ2-3, with D possibly being TRBD1 (5 bases). The germline V and J ends were trimmed by 3 bases and 4 bases, with 12 bases remaining between them. From germline, CDR1 is SGDLS and CDR2 YYNGEE. The CDR3 totals 14 residues. The CDR3 spells CASSGGQGADTQYF. In DNA form, the CDR3 reads TGTGCCAGCAGCGGAGGCCAGGGTGCAGATACGCAGTATTTT.

The chain links TRBV11-2 to TRBJ2-4; possible D gene TRBD1, 6 bases. The length of the CDR3 is 15 residues. CDR1 and CDR2 from the germline V gene are SGHAT and FQNNGV. V gave up 2 bases and J gave up 1 base, with 9 bases separating them. The CDR3 DNA reads TGTGCCAGCAGCTTAATGCAGGGGGCCAAAAACATTCAGTACTTC. It codes for CASSLMQGAKNIQYF.